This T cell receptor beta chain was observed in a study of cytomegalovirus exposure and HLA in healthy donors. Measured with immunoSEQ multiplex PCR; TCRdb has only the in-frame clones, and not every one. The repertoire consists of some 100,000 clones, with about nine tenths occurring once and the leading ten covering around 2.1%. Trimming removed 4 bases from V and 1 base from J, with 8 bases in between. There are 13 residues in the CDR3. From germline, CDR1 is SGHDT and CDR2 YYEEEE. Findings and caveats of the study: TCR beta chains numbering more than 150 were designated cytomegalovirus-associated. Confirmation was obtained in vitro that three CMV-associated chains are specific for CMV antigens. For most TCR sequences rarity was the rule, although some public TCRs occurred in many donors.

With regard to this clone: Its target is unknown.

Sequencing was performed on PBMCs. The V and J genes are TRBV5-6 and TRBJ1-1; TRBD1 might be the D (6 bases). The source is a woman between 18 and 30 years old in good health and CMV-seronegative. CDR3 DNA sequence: TGTGCCAGCAGCCCGACAGGGAACACTGAAGCTTTCTTT. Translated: CASSPTGNTEAFF.